This T cell receptor (beta chain) was recovered during a study of Graves' ophthalmopathy and Graves' hyperthyroidism. This clonotype was observed many times. The sequenced template was RNA, covering the TCR beta CDR3 region. HTBI primers were used in a first-round RT-PCR, which preceded a second-round multiplex PCR. From the multiplex PCR reads, TCRdb called clonotypes with MiXCR, one entry per CDR3 protein. The sample holds around 400,000 distinct CDR3 sequences, under 25% seen once. The receptor's source is a woman aged 18-29 years with stable Graves' hyperthyroidism. Material: peripheral blood.

CDR3 loop: CASSSPLGGNYGYTF. In DNA, the CDR3 is TGTGCCAGCAGTTCCCCCCTAGGGGGTAACTATGGCTACACCTTC. V is TRBV27 and J is TRBJ1-2, with D perhaps matching TRBD1 (6 bases). Between the trimmed V and J ends, which lost 4 bases and 1 base, there was a span of 13 bases. Germline CDR1 reads MNHEY; CDR2 reads SMNVEV (reference sequence). CDR3 size: 15 residues.